The 7 T cell receptor beta chains listed next were all sequenced from one sample in a study of OX40 agonist ivuxolimab in advanced cancers. Here immunoSEQ multiplex PCR was the method, and the copy in TCRdb shows in-frame clones only, minus some. In the table there are around 70,000 clones, 85% of which are singletons. Specimen: CD4+ or CD8+ T cells sorted from blood, collected in a trial of the OX40 agonist ivuxolimab. The receptors come from an adult with an advanced solid tumor such as melanoma, head and neck, liver or kidney cancer.

Remarks on this clone: This sample also contains other DNA sequences that code for the same CDR3. The chain couples TRBV5-1 to TRBJ1-2; a possible D gene is TRBD1 (6 bases). CDR1 is SGHRS, CDR2 YFSETQ, per germline. Between the trimmed V and J ends, which lost 4 bases and 0 bases, there was a span of 10 bases. The CDR3 runs to 14 residues. This CDR3 is CASSLDSANYGYTF. The DNA of the CDR3 is TGCGCCAGCAGCCTGGACAGCGCTAACTATGGCTACACCTTC.

The chain links TRBV2 to TRBJ2-5; TRBD1 matches 7 bases. CDR3 length: 14 residues. The V and J ends lost 4 bases and 5 bases, in that order; junction bases with no gene match: 7. CDR1 is SNHLY and CDR2 is FYNNEI in the germline V gene. CDR3 DNA sequence: TGTGCCAGCAGTGCAAACAGGGACAGTGAGACCCAGTACTTC. Protein: CASSANRDSETQYF.

V and J are TRBV4-2 and TRBJ2-7; TRBD1 matches at 10 bases. The junction had 14 bases not matched to a gene; V was cut back by 3 bases and J by 3 bases. This CDR3 region has 18 residues. Germline V gene lookup returns CDR1 LGHNA and CDR2 YNFKEQ. CDR3 loop: CASSHSTFAGTGVYEQYF. In DNA form, the CDR3 reads TGTGCCAGCAGCCATTCTACCTTTGCCGGGACAGGGGTCTACGAGCAGTACTTC.

The genes are TRBV4-1 and TRBJ1-1; D might be TRBD1 (5 bases). Germline assignment: CDR1 MGHRA and CDR2 YSYEKL. V gave up 5 bases and J gave up 4 bases, with 14 bases separating them. The CDR3 totals 14 residues. CDR3 sequence reads: CASSTLDTFTEAFF. Written as DNA, the CDR3 is TGCGCCAGCAGCACCTTGGACACCTTCACTGAAGCTTTCTTT.

The V and J genes are TRBV5-1 and TRBJ2-7; D is uncertain. This CDR3 comprises 14 residues. Trimming removed 0 bases at V and 5 bases at J, with 12 bases between. Germline loops: CDR1 SGHRS, CDR2 YFSETQ. The CDR3 DNA reads as TGCGCCAGCAGCTTGGGTTGGCAGACCAACGAGCAGTACTTC. Its translation is CASSLGWQTNEQYF.

The genes are TRBV28 and TRBJ2-2, with D possibly TRBD2 on 6 matching bases. V shed 8 bases and J shed 6 bases, with 19 bases lying between them. The CDR3 is 15 residues long. CDR1 is MDHEN and CDR2 is SYDVKM in the germline V gene. The chain's CDR3 is CASYGEVVGAGELFF. The CDR3 coding sequence is TGTGCCAGCTATGGGGAGGTAGTGGGGGCCGGGGAGCTGTTTTTT.

Only one count was recorded for this clone. The chain recombines TRBV11-3 with TRBJ2-1, with 8 positions matching TRBD2. The V segment lost 5 bases and the J segment 4 bases; nucleotides outside the gene matches: 10. This CDR3 has 16 amino acids. Germline loops: CDR1 SGHNT, CDR2 YENEEA. The CDR3 DNA reads TGTGCCAGCAGCCCCCCCGGCGGGGGGCAATACAATGAGCAGTTCTTC. The encoded protein is CASSPPGGGQYNEQFF.